One and the same sample provided the 12 T cell receptor beta chains below, sequenced in a study of blood T cell repertoires in COVID-19. Produced via immunoSEQ multiplex PCR; TCRdb's table is partial and in-frame only. In the table there are about 200,000 clones, roughly 84% of which are singletons. Sequencing was done on a sample of PBMCs or T cells enriched from blood (not recorded which). The receptor source for this set is a man aged 35 to 55 who had recovered from COVID-19.

V gene TRBV19 combines with J gene TRBJ2-5; 9 bases map to TRBD1. This CDR3 spans 14 amino acids. V shed 2 bases and J 5 bases; nucleotides not matched to a gene: 3. CDR1 LNHDA and CDR2 SQIVND come from the germline V gene (reference sequence). CDR3 coding DNA: TGTGCCAGTAGTATAACAGGGGGCAGGGAGACCCAGTACTTC. Protein product: CASSITGGRETQYF. Based on the CDR3 plus reference TRBV19 and TRBJ2-5, the full variable domain is DGGITQSPKYLFRKEGQNVTLSCEQNLNHDAMYWYRQDPGQGLRLIYYSQIVNDFQKGDIAEGYSVSREKKESFPLTVTSAQKNPTAFYLCASSITGGRETQYFGPGTRLLVL.

This chain uses TRBV30 with TRBJ1-5; 7 bases align to TRBD1. The CDR3 covers 11 residues. J lost 9 bases, V lost 3 bases, and 2 bases had no gene match. CDR1 is GTSNPN, CDR2 SVGIG, per germline (reference sequence). CDR3 residues: CAWRSGGPQHF. The CDR3, as DNA: TGTGCCTGGAGGTCAGGGGGGCCCCAGCATTTT.

V and J are TRBV4-2 and TRBJ2-2; D call uncertain. The V end was cut by 0 bases, the J end by 5 bases, with 13 bases between. The CDR3 extends over 16 amino acids. Germline V gives CDR1 LGHNA, CDR2 YNFKEQ. The CDR3 loop is CASSQESSYRTGELFF. The CDR3 DNA is TGTGCCAGCAGCCAAGAAAGTAGCTATCGGACCGGGGAGCTGTTTTTT.

This chain connects TRBV18 to TRBJ2-3, with 8 positions matching TRBD1. The V gene end was trimmed by 6 bases and the J gene end by 4 bases; junction bases not matched to a gene: 12. This CDR3 spans 16 amino acids. Per the germline V gene, CDR1 is KGHSH and CDR2 is LQKENI. This CDR3 reads CASSPIDRGSADTQYF. The CDR3 DNA is TGTGCCAGCTCCCCCATTGACAGGGGAAGTGCAGATACGCAGTATTTT.

This clone has a handful of counts. The V call is TRBV18, the J call TRBJ1-2; 8 bases line up with TRBD1. CDR1 KGHSH and CDR2 LQKENI come from the germline V gene. This CDR3 contains 16 residues. V was pared by 1 base and J by 2 bases, with 6 bases of the junction left unmatched. For the CDR3, the DNA is TGTGCCAGCTCACCACTTCCGCGGGACAGGAACTATGGCTACACCTTC. It encodes CASSPLPRDRNYGYTF.

This clone was observed a handful of times. The CDR3 is CASSGETYSNQPQHF. The DNA of the CDR3 is TGTGCCAGCAGCGGAGAGACTTATAGCAATCAGCCCCAGCATTTT. The chain couples TRBV2 to TRBJ1-5, with D unclear. There are 15 residues in the CDR3. With 6 bases removed from V and 0 bases from J, the gap between germline ends came to 12 bases. Germline V gives CDR1 SNHLY, CDR2 FYNNEI.

The J gene is TRBJ2-7, the V gene TRBV7-8; D is unclear. V was clipped by 3 bases and J by 5 bases, with 11 bases between them. CDR1 SGHVS and CDR2 FQNEAQ come from the germline V gene. The CDR3 spans 13 residues. For the CDR3, the DNA is TGTGCCAGCAGCTTGAACAGTCAGAACGAGCAGTACTTC. It codes for CASSLNSQNEQYF.

This clone came up many times. The chain recombines TRBV9 with TRBJ1-1; the match to TRBD1 covers 8 bases. Trimming removed 5 bases from V and 6 bases from J; junction bases left unmatched: 24. The CDR3 is made up of 19 amino acids. Germline loops: CDR1 SGDLS, CDR2 YYNGEE. Written as DNA, the CDR3 is TGTGCCAGCAGTCCCTCTCAAGGAGGGCAGGGGGCGCTGGGATCTGAAGCTTTCTTT. This gives the protein CASSPSQGGQGALGSEAFF.

J is TRBJ1-1 and V is TRBV7-9, with D tentatively TRBD1 (6 bases). This CDR3 is built from 12 residues. Trimming left V 5 bases short and J 6 bases short, with 10 bases between. From germline, CDR1 is SEHNR and CDR2 FQNEAQ (reference sequence). The CDR3 DNA reads as TGTGCCAGCAGCGAAGGGGGGGCTGAAGCTTTCTTT. This gives the protein CASSEGGAEAFF.

The gene calls are TRBV6-1 and TRBJ1-2; D unclear. Germline V lookup: CDR1 MNHNS, CDR2 SASEGT. Trimming left V 0 bases short and J 5 bases short, with 10 bases between. The length of the CDR3 is 14 residues. Written as DNA, the CDR3 is TGTGCCAGCAGTGAAGCTGACACAAAATATGGCTACACCTTC. This translates into CASSEADTKYGYTF.

In nucleotides, the CDR3 is TGCGCCAGCAGCCACAGGGGGGAAGGAGAAAAACTGTTTTTT. Residues: CASSHRGEGEKLFF. The chain combines TRBV5-1 with TRBJ1-4, with TRBD1 matching 8 bases. This CDR3 contains 14 residues. Germline-derived CDR1 and CDR2 are SGHRS and YFSETQ. The V gene end was trimmed by 4 bases and the J gene end by 8 bases; junction bases not matched to a gene: 7.

J is TRBJ2-1 and V is TRBV4-1; 10 bases are shared with TRBD2. Germline CDR1 and CDR2: MGHRA and YSYEKL. The J segment lost 4 bases and the V segment lost 2 bases, leaving 2 bases of the junction unmatched. CDR3 length: 15 amino acids. The CDR3 sequence: CASSQLAGAYNEQFF. CDR3 coding DNA: TGCGCCAGCAGCCAACTAGCGGGGGCTTACAATGAGCAGTTCTTC.